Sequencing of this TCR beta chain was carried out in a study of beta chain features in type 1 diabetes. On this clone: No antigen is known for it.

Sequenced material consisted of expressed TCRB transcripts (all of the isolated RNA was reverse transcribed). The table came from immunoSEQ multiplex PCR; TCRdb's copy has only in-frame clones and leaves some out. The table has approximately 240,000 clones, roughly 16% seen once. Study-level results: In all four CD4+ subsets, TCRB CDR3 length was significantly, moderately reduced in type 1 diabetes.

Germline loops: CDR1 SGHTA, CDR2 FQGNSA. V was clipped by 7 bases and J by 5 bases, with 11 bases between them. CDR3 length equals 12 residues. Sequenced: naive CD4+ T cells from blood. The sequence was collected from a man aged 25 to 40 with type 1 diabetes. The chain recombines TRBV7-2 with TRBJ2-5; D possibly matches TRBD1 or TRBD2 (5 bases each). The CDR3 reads CASNEGYETQYF. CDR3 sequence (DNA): TGTGCCAGCAACGAGGGGTATGAGACCCAGTACTTC. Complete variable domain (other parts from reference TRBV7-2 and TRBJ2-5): GAGVSQSPSNKVTEKGKDVELRCDPISGHTALYWYRQSLGQGLEFLIYFQGNSAPDKSGLPSDRFSAERTGGSVSTLTIQRTQQEDSAVYLCASNEGYETQYFGPGTRLLVL.